This T cell receptor beta chain was observed in a study of cytomegalovirus exposure and HLA in healthy donors. The wider study: Approximately 190 million T cells yielded approximately 100 million unique TCR beta sequences, as an earlier analysis found.

The CDR3 extends over 14 amino acids. V was trimmed by 0 bases and J by 3 bases, leaving 8 bases between them. The germline gives CDR1 LNHDA, CDR2 SQIVND (reference sequence). The PCR made use of 60 Vbeta and 13 Jbeta primers. The table came from immunoSEQ multiplex PCR; TCRdb's copy has only in-frame clones and leaves some out. In total, the table holds under 120,000 clones. Input material: PBMCs. The TCR sequence derives from a man aged 45-65 years in good health and CMV-seronegative. The chain carries TRBV19 and TRBJ1-2, with a tentative D call TRBD1 (5 bases). The CDR3 DNA sequence: TGTGCCAGTAGTATAGATCAGGGTCACTATGGCTACACCTTC. This gives the protein CASSIDQGHYGYTF.